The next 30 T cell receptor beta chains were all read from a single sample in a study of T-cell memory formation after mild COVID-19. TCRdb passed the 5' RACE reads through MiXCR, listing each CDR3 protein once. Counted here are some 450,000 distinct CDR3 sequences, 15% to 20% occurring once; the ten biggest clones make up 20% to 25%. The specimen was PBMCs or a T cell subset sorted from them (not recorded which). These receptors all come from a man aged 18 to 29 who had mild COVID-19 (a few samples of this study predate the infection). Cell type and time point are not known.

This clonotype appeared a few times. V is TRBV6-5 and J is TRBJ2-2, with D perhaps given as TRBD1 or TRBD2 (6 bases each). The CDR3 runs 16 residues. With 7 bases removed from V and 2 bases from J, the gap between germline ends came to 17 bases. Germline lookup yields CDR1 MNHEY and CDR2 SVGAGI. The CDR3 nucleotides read TGTGCCAGCACCCCCTTGGGGGGCGAAAACACCGGGGAGCTGTTTTTT. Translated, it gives CASTPLGGENTGELFF.

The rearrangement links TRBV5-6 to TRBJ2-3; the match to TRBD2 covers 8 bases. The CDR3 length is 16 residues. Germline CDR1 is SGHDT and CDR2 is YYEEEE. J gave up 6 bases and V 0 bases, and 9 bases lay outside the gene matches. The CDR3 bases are TGTGCCAGCAGCTTGGCCCTTGGCGGGGGGCCGGATACGCAGTATTTT. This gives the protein CASSLALGGGPDTQYF.

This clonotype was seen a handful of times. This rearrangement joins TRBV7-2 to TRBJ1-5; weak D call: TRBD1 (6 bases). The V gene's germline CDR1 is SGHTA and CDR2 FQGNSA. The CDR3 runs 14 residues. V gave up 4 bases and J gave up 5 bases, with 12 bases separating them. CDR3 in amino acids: CASSSRGVDQPQHF. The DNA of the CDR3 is TGTGCCAGCAGCTCAAGGGGGGTCGATCAGCCCCAGCATTTT.

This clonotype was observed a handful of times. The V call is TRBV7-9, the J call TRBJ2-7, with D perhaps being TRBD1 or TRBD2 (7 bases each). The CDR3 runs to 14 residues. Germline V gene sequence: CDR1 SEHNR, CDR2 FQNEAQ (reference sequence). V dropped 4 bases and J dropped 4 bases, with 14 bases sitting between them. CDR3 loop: CASSYSGGAYEQYV. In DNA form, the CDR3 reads TGTGCCAGCAGCTACTCAGGGGGGGCATACGAGCAGTACGTC.

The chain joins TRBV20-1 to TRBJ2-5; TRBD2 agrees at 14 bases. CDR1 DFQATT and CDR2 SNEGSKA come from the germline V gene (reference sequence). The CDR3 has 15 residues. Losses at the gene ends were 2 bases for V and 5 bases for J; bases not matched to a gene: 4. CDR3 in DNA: TGCAGTGCTAGAATGGGACTAGCGGGGGCGGAGACCCAGTACTTC. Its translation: CSARMGLAGAETQYF.

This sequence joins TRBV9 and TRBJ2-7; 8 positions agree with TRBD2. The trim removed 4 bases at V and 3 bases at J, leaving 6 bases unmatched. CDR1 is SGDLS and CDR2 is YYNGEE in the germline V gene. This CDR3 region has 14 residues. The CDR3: CASSPREGSYEQYF. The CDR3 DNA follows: TGTGCCAGCAGCCCCCGGGAGGGAAGCTACGAGCAGTACTTC.

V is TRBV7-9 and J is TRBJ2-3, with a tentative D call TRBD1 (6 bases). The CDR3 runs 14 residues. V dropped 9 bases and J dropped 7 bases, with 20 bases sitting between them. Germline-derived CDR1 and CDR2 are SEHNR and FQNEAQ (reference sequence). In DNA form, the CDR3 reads TGTGCCAGAAGCGAGGACAGTGGCCCATATACGCAGTATTTT. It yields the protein CARSEDSGPYTQYF.

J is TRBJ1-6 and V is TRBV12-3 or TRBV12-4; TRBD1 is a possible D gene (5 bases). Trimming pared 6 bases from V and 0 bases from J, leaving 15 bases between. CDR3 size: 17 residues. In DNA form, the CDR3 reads TGTGCCAGCAGCTTTCGGGACCGGTACTCCTATAATTCACCCCTCCACTTT. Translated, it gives CASSFRDRYSYNSPLHF.

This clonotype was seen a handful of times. CDR3 nucleotide sequence: TGTGCCAGCAGTAAGGGACTAGGATCCTACGAGCAGTACTTC. Its protein product is CASSKGLGSYEQYF. This chain uses TRBV2 with TRBJ2-7; TRBD2 matches at 8 bases. Trimming took 5 bases from V and 1 from J; bases not matched to a gene: 4. The CDR3 loop spans 14 amino acids. Looked up from germline, CDR1 is SNHLY and CDR2 is FYNNEI.

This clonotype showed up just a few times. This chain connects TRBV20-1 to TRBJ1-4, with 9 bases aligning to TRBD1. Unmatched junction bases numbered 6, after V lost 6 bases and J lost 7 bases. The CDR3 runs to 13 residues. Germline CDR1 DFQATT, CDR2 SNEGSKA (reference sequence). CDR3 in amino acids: CSATGTGTEKLFF. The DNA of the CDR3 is TGCAGTGCGACCGGGACAGGGACTGAAAAACTGTTTTTT.

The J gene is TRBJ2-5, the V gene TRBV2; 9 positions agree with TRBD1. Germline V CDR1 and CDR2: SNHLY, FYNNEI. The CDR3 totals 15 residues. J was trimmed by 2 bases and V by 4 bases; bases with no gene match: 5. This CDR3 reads CASSGDRGRQETQYF. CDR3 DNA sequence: TGTGCCAGCAGTGGAGACAGGGGGAGACAAGAGACCCAGTACTTC.

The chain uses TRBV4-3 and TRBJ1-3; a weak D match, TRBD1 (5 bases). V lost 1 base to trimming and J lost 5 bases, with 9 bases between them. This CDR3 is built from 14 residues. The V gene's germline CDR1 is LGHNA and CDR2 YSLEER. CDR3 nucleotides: TGCGCCAGCAGCCAAGTAGGGGCGCGAAACACCATATATTTT. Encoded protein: CASSQVGARNTIYF.

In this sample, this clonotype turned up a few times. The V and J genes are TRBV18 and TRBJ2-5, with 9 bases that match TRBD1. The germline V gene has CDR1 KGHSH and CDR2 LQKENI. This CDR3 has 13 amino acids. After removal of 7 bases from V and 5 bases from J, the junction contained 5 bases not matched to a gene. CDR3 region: CASWGQGYETQYF. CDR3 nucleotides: TGTGCCAGCTGGGGACAGGGCTATGAGACCCAGTACTTC.

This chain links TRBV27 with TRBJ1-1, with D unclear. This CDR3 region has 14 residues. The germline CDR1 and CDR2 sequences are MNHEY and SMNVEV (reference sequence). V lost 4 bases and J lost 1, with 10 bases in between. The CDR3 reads CASSWGNRNTEAFF. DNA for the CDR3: TGTGCCAGCAGTTGGGGTAACAGGAACACTGAAGCTTTCTTT.

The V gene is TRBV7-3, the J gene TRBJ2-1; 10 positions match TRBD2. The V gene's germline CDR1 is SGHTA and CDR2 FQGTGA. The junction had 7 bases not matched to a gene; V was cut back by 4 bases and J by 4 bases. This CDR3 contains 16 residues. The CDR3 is CASSSLAGANYNEQFF. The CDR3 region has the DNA TGTGCCAGCAGCTCCCTAGCGGGGGCAAATTACAATGAGCAGTTCTTC. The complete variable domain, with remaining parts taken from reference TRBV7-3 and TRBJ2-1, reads GAGVSQTPSNKVTEKGKYVELRCDPISGHTALYWYRQSLGQGPEFLIYFQGTGAADDSGLPNDRFFAVRPEGSVSTLKIQRTERGDSAVYLCASSSLAGANYNEQFFGPGTRLTVL.

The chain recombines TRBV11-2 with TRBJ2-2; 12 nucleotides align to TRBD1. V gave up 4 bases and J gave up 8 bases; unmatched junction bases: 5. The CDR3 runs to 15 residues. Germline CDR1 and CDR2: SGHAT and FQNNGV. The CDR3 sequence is CASSSGQGALGELFF. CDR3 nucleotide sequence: TGTGCCAGCAGCTCGGGACAGGGGGCGCTTGGGGAGCTGTTTTTT.

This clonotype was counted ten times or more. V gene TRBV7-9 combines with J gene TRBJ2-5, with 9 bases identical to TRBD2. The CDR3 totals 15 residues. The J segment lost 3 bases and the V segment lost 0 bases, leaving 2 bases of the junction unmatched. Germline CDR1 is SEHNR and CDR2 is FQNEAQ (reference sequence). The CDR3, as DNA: TGTGCCAGCAGCTTAGCGTCTAGCGGGGAAGAGACCCAGTACTTC. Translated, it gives CASSLASSGEETQYF.

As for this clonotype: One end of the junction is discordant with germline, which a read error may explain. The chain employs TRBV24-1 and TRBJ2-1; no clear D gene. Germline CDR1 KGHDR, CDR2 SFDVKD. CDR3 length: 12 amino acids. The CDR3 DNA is TGTGCCACCAGTGCGAGGAACAATGAGAAGTTCTTC. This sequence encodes CATSARNNEKFF.

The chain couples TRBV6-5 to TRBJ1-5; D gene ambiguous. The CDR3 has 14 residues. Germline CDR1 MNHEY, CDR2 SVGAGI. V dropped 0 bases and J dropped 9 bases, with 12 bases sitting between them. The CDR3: CASSYSGRARPQHF. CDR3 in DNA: TGTGCCAGCAGTTACTCTGGCCGGGCCAGGCCCCAGCATTTT.

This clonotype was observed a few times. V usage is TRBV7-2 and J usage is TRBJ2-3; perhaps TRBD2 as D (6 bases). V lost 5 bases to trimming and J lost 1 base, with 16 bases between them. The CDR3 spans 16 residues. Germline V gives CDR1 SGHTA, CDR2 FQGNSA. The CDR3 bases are TGTGCCAGCAGCGCAACCGCCGGCGGGGGCACAGATACGCAGTATTTT. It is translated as CASSATAGGGTDTQYF.

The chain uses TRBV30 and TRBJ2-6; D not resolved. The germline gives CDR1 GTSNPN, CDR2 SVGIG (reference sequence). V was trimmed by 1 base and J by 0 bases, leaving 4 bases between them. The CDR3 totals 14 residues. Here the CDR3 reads CAWSGGSGANVLTF. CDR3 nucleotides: TGTGCCTGGAGTGGGGGCTCTGGGGCCAACGTCCTGACTTTC.

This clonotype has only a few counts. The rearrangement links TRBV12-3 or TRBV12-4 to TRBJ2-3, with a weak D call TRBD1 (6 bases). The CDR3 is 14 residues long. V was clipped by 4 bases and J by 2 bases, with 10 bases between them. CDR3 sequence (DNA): TGTGCCAGCAGTTGGGGGCTAACCACAGATACGCAGTATTTT. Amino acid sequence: CASSWGLTTDTQYF.

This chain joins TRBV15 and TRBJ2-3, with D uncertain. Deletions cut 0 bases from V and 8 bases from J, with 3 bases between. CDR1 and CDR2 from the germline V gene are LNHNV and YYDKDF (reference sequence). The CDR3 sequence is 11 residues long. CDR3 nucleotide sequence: TGTGCCACCAGCAGAGATGGTACGCAGTATTTT. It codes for CATSRDGTQYF. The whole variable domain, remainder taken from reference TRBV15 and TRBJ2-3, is DAMVIQNPRYQVTQFGKPVTLSCSQTLNHNVMYWYQQKSSQAPKLLFHYYDKDFNNEADTPDNFQSRRPNTSFCFLDIRSPGLGDTAMYLCATSRDGTQYFGPGTRLTVL.

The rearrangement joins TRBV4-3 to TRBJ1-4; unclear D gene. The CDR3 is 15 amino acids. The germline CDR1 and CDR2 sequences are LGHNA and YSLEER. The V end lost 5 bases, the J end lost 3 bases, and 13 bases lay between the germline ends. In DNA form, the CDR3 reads TGCGCCAGCAGCTCCTCGCATGGACCTAATGAAAAACTGTTTTTT. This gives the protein CASSSSHGPNEKLFF.

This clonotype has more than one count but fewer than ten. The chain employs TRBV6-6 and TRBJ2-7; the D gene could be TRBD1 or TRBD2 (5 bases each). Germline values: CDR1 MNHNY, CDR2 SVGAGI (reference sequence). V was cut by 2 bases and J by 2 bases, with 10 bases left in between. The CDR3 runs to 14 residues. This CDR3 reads CASSYRDVPYEQYF. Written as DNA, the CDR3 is TGTGCCAGCAGTTACCGGGACGTGCCCTACGAGCAGTACTTC.

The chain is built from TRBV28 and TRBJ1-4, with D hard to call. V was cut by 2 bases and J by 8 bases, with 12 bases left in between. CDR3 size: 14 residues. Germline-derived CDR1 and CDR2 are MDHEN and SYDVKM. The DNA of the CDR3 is TGTGCCAGCAGTTTAACCGTAGTGAGAGAAAAACTGTTTTTT. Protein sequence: CASSLTVVREKLFF.

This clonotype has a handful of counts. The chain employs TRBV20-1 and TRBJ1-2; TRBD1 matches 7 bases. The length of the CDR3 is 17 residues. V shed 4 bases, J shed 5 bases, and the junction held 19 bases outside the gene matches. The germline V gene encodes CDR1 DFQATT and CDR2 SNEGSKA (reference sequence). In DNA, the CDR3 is TGCAGTGCTAACACAGATTCACACAGGGGCTCAACTTATGGCTACACCTTC. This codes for CSANTDSHRGSTYGYTF.

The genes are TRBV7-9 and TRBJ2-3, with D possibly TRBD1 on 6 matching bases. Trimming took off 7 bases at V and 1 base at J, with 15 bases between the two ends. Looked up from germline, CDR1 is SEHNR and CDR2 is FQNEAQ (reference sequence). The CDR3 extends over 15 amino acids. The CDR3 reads CASTRQAEGTDTQYF. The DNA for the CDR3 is TGTGCCAGCACCCGACAGGCGGAGGGCACAGATACGCAGTATTTT.

This CDR3 reads CASYSLGGWKKTQYF. CDR3 DNA sequence: TGCGCCAGCTATTCACTAGGGGGGTGGAAGAAGACCCAGTACTTC. V usage is TRBV5-1 and J usage is TRBJ2-5; D may correspond to TRBD1 or TRBD2 (6 bases each). This CDR3 has 15 amino acids. The V end lost 7 bases, the J end lost 6 bases, and 22 bases lay between the germline ends. Germline loops: CDR1 SGHRS, CDR2 YFSETQ.

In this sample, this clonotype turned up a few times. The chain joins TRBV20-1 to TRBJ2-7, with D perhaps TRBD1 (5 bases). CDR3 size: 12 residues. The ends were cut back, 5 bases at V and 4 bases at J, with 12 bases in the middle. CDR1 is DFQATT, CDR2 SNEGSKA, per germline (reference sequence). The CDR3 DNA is TGCAGTGCTGCCCCACGACAGTACGAGCAGTACTTC. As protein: CSAAPRQYEQYF.